The source of this T cell receptor beta chain is a study of early T cells in non-severe SARS-CoV-2 infection. Study-level background: Sequenced material consisted of bulk RNA (from unsorted whole blood), and chains were unpaired.

TCRdb redid the calling of the 5' RACE reads with MiXCR, one entry per CDR3 protein. The sample carries around 71,000 distinct CDR3 sequences, more than 14% recorded once. This TCR came from an adult who was a healthcare worker with PCR-confirmed SARS-CoV-2 infection or an uninfected control (not recorded which). Here the sequenced sample was whole blood, taken at baseline.

The CDR3 region has the DNA TGTGCCAGCCTGATAAATTCGGGGGAGGGCACAGATACGCAGTATTTT. Its protein is CASLINSGEGTDTQYF. The rearrangement links TRBV12-3 or TRBV12-4 to TRBJ2-3, with D perhaps TRBD2 (6 bases). Trimming stripped 8 bases from V and 1 base from J, with 19 bases between. This CDR3 is built from 16 residues.